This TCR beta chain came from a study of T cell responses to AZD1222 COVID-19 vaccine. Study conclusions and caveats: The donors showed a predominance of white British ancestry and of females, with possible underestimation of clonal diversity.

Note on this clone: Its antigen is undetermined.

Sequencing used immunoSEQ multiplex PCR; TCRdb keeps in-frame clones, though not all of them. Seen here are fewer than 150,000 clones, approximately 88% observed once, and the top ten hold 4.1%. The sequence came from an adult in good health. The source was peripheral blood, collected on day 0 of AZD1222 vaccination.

The CDR3 region has the DNA TGTGCCAGCAGCTTAGAGGGACAGGGGATCACTGAAGCTTTCTTT. Encoded protein: CASSLEGQGITEAFF. The chain carries TRBV7-3 and TRBJ1-1, with 10 nucleotides matching TRBD1. The CDR3 loop spans 15 amino acids. Germline assignment: CDR1 SGHTA and CDR2 FQGTGA. V lost 2 bases, J lost 4 bases, and 4 bases stayed unmatched.